The 28 T cell receptor beta chains in this list originate from one sample, sequenced in a study of CD8+CD57+ T cells in acquired aplastic anemia. Sequenced patients had shown CD8+CD57+ cell expansion by flow cytometry. The template used for profiling TCR beta VDJ and CDR3 was genomic DNA. MiXCR, applied by TCRdb to the reads, yields one record per CDR3 protein. The sample records 150,000 to 200,000 distinct CDR3 sequences, 45% to 60% being singletons. Source material: sorted CD4+, CD8+, or CD8+CD57+ T cells (not recorded which) from PBMCs. These receptors all come from a human donor with aplastic anemia.

The genes are TRBV10-1 and TRBJ2-5; D is ambiguous. CDR3 size: 13 residues. The germline gives CDR1 WNHNN, CDR2 SYGVQD (reference sequence). Trimming stripped 4 bases from V and 2 bases from J, with 8 bases between. The CDR3 sequence is CASSAQTQETQYF. The CDR3 DNA is TGCGCCAGCAGTGCCCAAACTCAAGAGACCCAGTACTTC.

The J gene is TRBJ2-2, the V gene TRBV5-1; D might be TRBD1 or TRBD2, each matching 6 bases. The CDR3 is 16 amino acids. Trimming shortened V by 2 bases and J by 5 bases, and 16 bases separated the two germline ends. Looked up from germline, CDR1 is SGHRS and CDR2 is YFSETQ. The CDR3 protein is CASSFTGAPGTGELFF. CDR3 coding DNA: TGCGCCAGCAGCTTTACGGGGGCGCCGGGGACCGGGGAGCTGTTTTTT. Full variable domain (missing parts from reference TRBV5-1 and TRBJ2-2): KAGVTQTPRYLIKTRGQQVTLSCSPISGHRSVSWYQQTPGQGLQFLFEYFSETQRNKGNFPGRFSGRQFSNSRSEMNVSTLELGDSALYLCASSFTGAPGTGELFFGEGSRLTVL.

This clonotype was recorded many times. The J gene is TRBJ2-2, the V gene TRBV6-1, with a tentative D call TRBD1 (6 bases). The CDR3 is 15 amino acids. Looked up from germline, CDR1 is MNHNS and CDR2 is SASEGT. The V end was cut by 5 bases, the J end by 7 bases, with 17 bases between. Written as DNA, the CDR3 is TGTGCCAGCAGTCTACTGACACAGGGCAGCGGGGAGCTGTTTTTT. Translated: CASSLLTQGSGELFF.

This clonotype appeared a few times. The J gene is TRBJ1-1, the V gene TRBV9; D gene unclear. V was pared by 0 bases and J by 6 bases, with 12 bases between. Germline V lookup: CDR1 SGDLS, CDR2 YYNGEE. The CDR3 is made up of 14 amino acids. The CDR3 region is CASSVVPVGAEAFF. In nucleotides, the CDR3 is TGTGCCAGCAGCGTAGTACCAGTCGGGGCTGAAGCTTTCTTT.

The gene calls are TRBV7-8 and TRBJ2-2; D is uncertain. The CDR3 loop spans 15 amino acids. Trimming cost V 3 bases and J 0 bases, with 8 bases left between them. Germline-derived CDR1 and CDR2 are SGHVS and FQNEAQ. Here the CDR3 reads CASSFRPTNTGELFF. Written as DNA, the CDR3 is TGTGCCAGCAGCTTTCGACCGACGAACACCGGGGAGCTGTTTTTT.

This clonotype turned up a few times. This rearrangement joins TRBV9 to TRBJ2-2; TRBD1 matches 8 bases. The CDR3 extends over 15 amino acids. Per germline, CDR1 SGDLS and CDR2 YYNGEE. V dropped 0 bases and J dropped 5; count of bases not matched to a gene: 3. This CDR3 is CASSVVGQGTGELFF. DNA for the CDR3: TGTGCCAGCAGCGTAGTAGGACAGGGTACCGGGGAGCTGTTTTTT.

This clonotype came up many times. The chain uses TRBV3-1 and TRBJ1-5; D is uncertain. This CDR3 has 12 amino acids. V shed 1 base and J shed 5 bases, with 3 bases lying between them. Germline CDR1 and CDR2: LGHDT and YNNKEL (reference sequence). The CDR3 region has the DNA TGTGCCAGCAGCCAAGCAGATCAGCCCCAGCATTTT. This translates into CASSQADQPQHF. The full variable domain, rest sourced from reference TRBV3-1 and TRBJ1-5, is DTAVSQTPKYLVTQMGNDKSIKCEQNLGHDTMYWYKQDSKKFLKIMFSYNNKELIINETVPNRFSPKSPDKAHLNLHINSLELGDSAVYFCASSQADQPQHFGDGTRLSIL.

The chain is built from TRBV25-1 and TRBJ2-1; 8 nucleotides agree with TRBD2. CDR1 and CDR2 (germline): MGHDK, SYGVNS. The CDR3 length is 13 residues. The CDR3 coding sequence is TGTGCGCACGGGGGGGCCGGTTACAATGAGCAGTTCTTC. Its translation: CAHGGAGYNEQFF.

The chain carries TRBV2 and TRBJ2-7; D possibly uses TRBD1 or TRBD2 (5 bases each). The germline V and J ends were trimmed by 5 bases and 5 bases, with 16 bases remaining between them. The CDR3 is 14 residues long. Germline values: CDR1 SNHLY, CDR2 FYNNEI. The CDR3 loop is CASSPDIEGHEQYF. CDR3 bases: TGTGCCAGCAGTCCGGACATCGAGGGCCACGAGCAGTACTTC.

V gene TRBV29-1 combines with J gene TRBJ2-7; TRBD2 matches at 12 bases. J gave up 4 bases and V 7 bases, and 8 bases lay outside the gene matches. The CDR3 runs 14 residues. Germline V gives CDR1 SQVTM, CDR2 ANQGSEA. Here the CDR3 DNA reads TGCAGCGCCCTCCTAGCGGGAGGGTATTACGAGCAGTACTTC. Its translation is CSALLAGGYYEQYF.

Remarks on this clonotype: The junction does not match germline at one end; this may be a read error. The chain links TRBV10-3 to TRBJ2-1, with 10 bases aligning to TRBD1. There are 16 residues in the CDR3. The germline V gene encodes CDR1 ENHRY and CDR2 SYGVKD. For the CDR3, the DNA is TGTGCCAGCAGTGGGCCGGGACAGGGGTTCTACAATGAGCAGTTCTTC. Its protein product is CASSGPGQGFYNEQFF.

The V and J genes are TRBV7-9 and TRBJ2-7; TRBD1 matches at 7 bases. Germline V gene lookup returns CDR1 SEHNR and CDR2 FQNEAQ (reference sequence). The CDR3 extends over 14 amino acids. V dropped 4 bases and J dropped 2; count of bases not matched to a gene: 5. The CDR3 is CASSSETGTYEQYF. CDR3 sequence (DNA): TGTGCCAGCAGCTCCGAGACAGGGACCTACGAGCAGTACTTC.

This clonotype was recorded only once. The gene calls are TRBV10-3 and TRBJ2-5; TRBD2 might be the D (5 bases). V was shortened by 3 bases and J by 2 bases, with 10 bases between the two germline ends. The CDR3 has 14 residues. The germline gives CDR1 ENHRY, CDR2 SYGVKD. The CDR3 nucleotides read TGTGCCATCAGTGATACGGGGAGACAAGAGACCCAGTACTTC. This encodes CAISDTGRQETQYF.

The sample holds a few counts of this clonotype. The chain has TRBV2 and TRBJ2-5; a possible D gene is TRBD1 (5 bases). The germline V gene encodes CDR1 SNHLY and CDR2 FYNNEI. This CDR3 has 14 residues. Trimming left V 2 bases short and J 5 bases short, with 12 bases between. The CDR3 DNA reads TGTGCCAGCAGTGAAATAGGGGTCGGGGAGACCCAGTACTTC. Translation gives CASSEIGVGETQYF.

The genes are TRBV7-9 and TRBJ1-1; no reliable D call. CDR1 is SEHNR, CDR2 FQNEAQ, per germline (reference sequence). Trimming stripped 4 bases from V and 7 bases from J, with 10 bases between. The CDR3 runs to 12 residues. CDR3 amino acids: CASSSGRDEAFF. CDR3 DNA sequence: TGTGCCAGCAGCTCCGGTAGGGATGAAGCTTTCTTT.

Ten or more counts support this clonotype. The CDR3 reads CASSRSTGPTYEQYF. CDR3 in DNA: TGTGCCAGCAGTCGATCGACAGGGCCTACCTACGAGCAGTACTTC. The J gene is TRBJ2-7, the V gene TRBV27; 7 bases line up with TRBD1. The V gene end was trimmed by 5 bases and the J gene end by 2 bases; junction bases not matched to a gene: 9. From germline, CDR1 is MNHEY and CDR2 SMNVEV (reference sequence). The length of the CDR3 is 15 residues.

This clonotype was recorded a few times. This chain links TRBV29-1 with TRBJ1-2; no reliable D call. Germline V lookup: CDR1 SQVTM, CDR2 ANQGSEA. This CDR3 has 12 amino acids. The V end was cut by 3 bases, the J end by 4 bases, with 9 bases between. The CDR3 sequence is CSVDRQSYGYTF. In DNA, the CDR3 is TGCAGCGTTGACAGGCAGTCCTATGGCTACACCTTC.

This clonotype was seen many times. CDR3 loop: CASSPGQGKIGANVLTF. The CDR3 DNA reads as TGTGCCAGCAGTCCCGGACAGGGGAAAATTGGGGCCAACGTCCTGACTTTC. The rearrangement links TRBV7-9 to TRBJ2-6; 9 bases map to TRBD1. This CDR3 is built from 17 residues. With V trimmed by 6 bases and J by 3 bases, 9 bases remained unmatched. Germline V gene sequence: CDR1 SEHNR, CDR2 FQNEAQ (reference sequence). Looking up the rest from reference TRBV7-9 and TRBJ2-6 gives the full variable domain: DTGVSQNPRHKITKRGQNVTFRCDPISEHNRLYWYRQTLGQGPEFLTYFQNEAQLEKSRLLSDRFSAERPKGSFSTLEIQRTEQGDSAMYLCASSPGQGKIGANVLTFGAGSRLTVL.

V usage is TRBV27 and J usage is TRBJ1-2; no clear D. Trimming shortened V by 1 base and J by 8 bases, and 14 bases separated the two germline ends. This CDR3 contains 14 residues. The germline gives CDR1 MNHEY, CDR2 SMNVEV (reference sequence). CDR3 nucleotides: TGTGCCAGCAGTTTATATGGGAGGGCTATCGGCTACACCTTC. This gives the protein CASSLYGRAIGYTF.

This clonotype has only one observation. This rearrangement joins TRBV25-1 to TRBJ1-4; D not resolved. The CDR3 sequence is 14 residues long. V was clipped by 6 bases and J by 7 bases, with 15 bases between them. CDR1 is MGHDK, CDR2 SYGVNS, per germline. The CDR3 is CASSSIRAAEKLFF. CDR3 in DNA: TGTGCCAGCAGCTCCATCCGGGCTGCTGAAAAACTGTTTTTT.

The genes are TRBV20-1 and TRBJ2-2; 9 bases fit TRBD2. The germline CDR1 and CDR2 sequences are DFQATT and SNEGSKA (reference sequence). The CDR3 extends over 13 amino acids. The J segment lost 5 bases and the V segment lost 2 bases, leaving 0 bases of the junction unmatched. The CDR3 bases are TGCAGTGCTAGAACTAGCGGGACCGGGGAGCTGTTTTTT. Translated: CSARTSGTGELFF.

This clonotype was seen more than once but under ten times. This chain joins TRBV28 and TRBJ2-2, with D uncertain. CDR1 is MDHEN, CDR2 SYDVKM, per germline. CDR3 size: 14 residues. V shed 6 bases and J shed 7 bases, with 15 bases lying between them. In DNA form, the CDR3 reads TGTGCCAGCAGCATAAGATTTCTCGGCGGGGAGCTGTTTTTT. Its translation is CASSIRFLGGELFF.

The chain has TRBV25-1 and TRBJ2-3; a possible D gene is TRBD2 (5 bases). This CDR3 is 15 amino acids long. V lost 2 bases and J 0 bases, leaving 9 bases between the germline ends. Per the germline V gene, CDR1 is MGHDK and CDR2 is SYGVNS. The CDR3 is CASSETRRSTDTQYF. The CDR3 DNA reads as TGTGCCAGCAGTGAAACTAGGAGGAGCACAGATACGCAGTATTTT.

Note on this clonotype: Being one base from a much bigger clone, this may be a read error. The rearrangement uses TRBV6-1 and TRBJ2-2; tentative D call: TRBD2 (6 bases). Germline V gene data show CDR1 as MNHNS and CDR2 as SASEGT. The CDR3 sequence is 12 residues long. CDR3 loop: CASNPNTGGLFF. The CDR3 DNA reads as TGTGCCAGTAATCCCAACACCGGGGGGCTGTTTTTT.

The CDR3 sequence: CATSRVMTGGSYEQYF. CDR3 coding DNA: TGTGCCACCAGCAGAGTGATGACGGGCGGCTCCTACGAGCAGTACTTC. The gene calls are TRBV15 and TRBJ2-7; D call uncertain. V lost 1 base and J lost 0, with 13 bases in between. The CDR3 spans 16 residues. The V gene's germline CDR1 is LNHNV and CDR2 YYDKDF (reference sequence).

The chain carries TRBV5-1 and TRBJ2-7, with TRBD2 matching 8 bases. The germline V gene has CDR1 SGHRS and CDR2 YFSETQ. V was pared by 0 bases and J by 6 bases, with 14 bases of the junction left unmatched. The CDR3 runs to 17 residues. The CDR3 DNA reads TGCGCCAGCAGCTTGGCCCGGGGGGGTGGTCGGACCTGCGAGCAGTACTTC. Translating gives CASSLARGGGRTCEQYF.

About this clonotype: Without the conserved terminal phenylalanine or tryptophan, this CDR3 likely stems from a read error. V is TRBV6-5 and J is TRBJ2-2, with D unresolved. This CDR3 comprises 14 residues. Germline V gives CDR1 MNHEY, CDR2 SVGAGI. The V end was cut by 4 bases, the J end by 3 bases, with 9 bases between. The CDR3: CASSSSIYTGELFL. The CDR3 region has the DNA TGTGCCAGCAGTTCTTCCATCTACACCGGGGAGCTGTTTCTT.

CDR3 nucleotides: TGTGCCAGCAGCCGAGCCACGGGCTACGAGCAGTACTTC. Translating gives CASSRATGYEQYF. The chain couples TRBV11-3 to TRBJ2-7, with D uncertain. Germline V CDR1 and CDR2: SGHNT, YENEEA. The V end was cut by 5 bases, the J end by 3 bases, with 11 bases between. The CDR3 is made up of 13 amino acids.